The next 3 T cell receptor beta chains were all read from a single sample in a study of blood T cell repertoires in COVID-19. The method was immunoSEQ multiplex PCR; TCRdb's version includes in-frame clones alone and lacks a portion of them. The data show 130,000 to 150,000 clones, with almost 90% seen just once and about 2.5% held by the top ten. Sequencing was carried out using peripheral blood. The receptors shown here come from a human donor in a cohort sampled during active COVID-19.

The chain employs TRBV12-3 or TRBV12-4 and TRBJ1-6; 7 bases fit TRBD1. The CDR3 covers 13 residues. V lost 5 bases, J lost 10 bases, and 5 bases stayed unmatched. The CDR3 loop reads CASSPRGSSPLHF. In DNA, the CDR3 is TGTGCCAGCAGTCCCAGGGGGAGCTCACCCCTCCACTTT.

This clone is a singleton in its sample. V and J are TRBV28 and TRBJ1-5; 10 positions match TRBD1. Germline CDR1 is MDHEN and CDR2 is SYDVKM. Trimming removed 8 bases from V and 0 bases from J; junction bases left unmatched: 10. The CDR3 has 17 amino acids. CDR3 amino acids: CASGDRGSVYSNQPQHF. The CDR3 DNA is TGTGCCAGCGGGGACAGGGGATCGGTTTATAGCAATCAGCCCCAGCATTTT.

This chain links TRBV2 with TRBJ2-3, with D hard to call. V was pared by 4 bases and J by 1 base, with 9 bases between. This CDR3 comprises 14 residues. CDR1 is SNHLY, CDR2 FYNNEI, per germline. The CDR3 nucleotides read TGTGCCAGCAGTGTGAAACTTCGCACAGATACGCAGTATTTT. Amino acid sequence: CASSVKLRTDTQYF.